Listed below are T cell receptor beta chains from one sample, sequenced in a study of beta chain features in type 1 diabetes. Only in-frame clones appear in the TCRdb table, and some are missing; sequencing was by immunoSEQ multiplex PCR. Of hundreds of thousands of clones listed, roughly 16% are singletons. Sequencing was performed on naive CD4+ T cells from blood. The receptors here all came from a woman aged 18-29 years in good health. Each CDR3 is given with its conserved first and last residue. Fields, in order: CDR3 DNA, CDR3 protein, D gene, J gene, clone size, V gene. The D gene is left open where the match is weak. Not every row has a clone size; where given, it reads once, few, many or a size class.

CDR3 DNA: TGTGCCATCAGACCGGGGACAGGGGGGGAGAACACCGGGGAGCTGTTTTTT
CDR3 protein: CAIRPGTGGENTGELFF
D gene: TRBD1
J gene: TRBJ2-2
clone size: -
V gene: TRBV10-3

CDR3 DNA: TGTGCCAGCAGCTCATCGACAGGCACAGATACGCAGTATTTT
CDR3 protein: CASSSSTGTDTQYF
D gene: -
J gene: TRBJ2-3
clone size: -
V gene: TRBV7-3

CDR3 DNA: TGTGCTAGTGGTTTCCTCACCCCGACAGTCGGAGGACAGGGGATTTCCTATGGCTACACCTTC
CDR3 protein: CASGFLTPTVGGQGISYGYTF
D gene: TRBD1
J gene: TRBJ1-2
clone size: -
V gene: TRBV12-5

CDR3 DNA: TGTGCCACCAGCTCGACTGGGACGGGAGTCTACGAGCAGTACTTC
CDR3 protein: CATSSTGTGVYEQYF
D gene: -
J gene: TRBJ2-7
clone size: few
V gene: TRBV15

CDR3 DNA: TGTGCCAGCAGCGAAGGTCCCACTTATAATGAGCAGTTCTTC
CDR3 protein: CASSEGPTYNEQFF
D gene: -
J gene: TRBJ2-1
clone size: -
V gene: TRBV9

CDR3 DNA: TGTGCCAGCACCCACGGGGGGAGGGAGCTGTTTTTT
CDR3 protein: CASTHGGRELFF
D gene: TRBD2
J gene: TRBJ2-2
clone size: few
V gene: TRBV6-6

CDR3 DNA: TGTGCCAGCAGACTGGCGCCACTAGACCACCTCTACCTCAATGAGCAGTTCTTC
CDR3 protein: CASRLAPLDHLYLNEQFF
D gene: -
J gene: TRBJ2-1
clone size: -
V gene: TRBV9

CDR3 DNA: TGTGCCAGCCAGGCGGGAAACACCGGGGAGCTGTTTTTT
CDR3 protein: CASQAGNTGELFF
D gene: -
J gene: TRBJ2-2
clone size: few
V gene: TRBV6-6

CDR3 DNA: TGCGCCAGCAGCCAAGATCACGGCCGGTTAAGGATTCAGTACTTC
CDR3 protein: CASSQDHGRLRIQYF
D gene: -
J gene: TRBJ2-4
clone size: few
V gene: TRBV4-3

CDR3 DNA: TGTGCCAGCAGCTTGGCCCCTGGGGCAGATACGCAGTATTTT
CDR3 protein: CASSLAPGADTQYF
D gene: -
J gene: TRBJ2-3
clone size: -
V gene: TRBV5-5

CDR3 DNA: TGTGCCAGCAGTATCAGGGATAGCAATCAGCCCCAGCATTTT
CDR3 protein: CASSIRDSNQPQHF
D gene: -
J gene: TRBJ1-5
clone size: -
V gene: TRBV27

CDR3 DNA: TGCGCCAGCAGCAAAGGAACTAGCTTGACGAACACCGGGGAGCTGTTTTTT
CDR3 protein: CASSKGTSLTNTGELFF
D gene: -
J gene: TRBJ2-2
clone size: few
V gene: TRBV4-1

CDR3 DNA: TGTGCCAGCAGTTTAGGCAGAAGAAGGGAGCTGTTTTTT
CDR3 protein: CASSLGRRRELFF
D gene: -
J gene: TRBJ2-2
clone size: few
V gene: TRBV28

CDR3 DNA: TGTGCCAGCAGTACCGGACAGGGCGCCTACGAGCAGTACTTC
CDR3 protein: CASSTGQGAYEQYF
D gene: TRBD1
J gene: TRBJ2-7
clone size: -
V gene: TRBV28

CDR3 DNA: TGTGCCAGCAGCTTGGTCTTTCGACAGGGCTACGAGCAGTACTTC
CDR3 protein: CASSLVFRQGYEQYF
D gene: TRBD1
J gene: TRBJ2-7
clone size: -
V gene: TRBV5-5

CDR3 DNA: TGTGCCAGCAGGCCCGGGAACCAATACGAGCAGTACTTC
CDR3 protein: CASRPGNQYEQYF
D gene: -
J gene: TRBJ2-7
clone size: few
V gene: TRBV6-5

CDR3 DNA: TGTGCCAGCAGTTTCGACCTAGCGGGAGCAGAGACCCAGTACTTC
CDR3 protein: CASSFDLAGAETQYF
D gene: TRBD2
J gene: TRBJ2-5
clone size: -
V gene: TRBV28

CDR3 DNA: TGTGCCAGCAGTTCCGCCGGGACAGGGGGCTTGAATGAGCAGTTCTTC
CDR3 protein: CASSSAGTGGLNEQFF
D gene: TRBD1
J gene: TRBJ2-1
clone size: -
V gene: TRBV6-5

CDR3 DNA: TGTGCCAGCAGAATGCAGCCTAACTATGGCTACACCTTC
CDR3 protein: CASRMQPNYGYTF
D gene: -
J gene: TRBJ1-2
clone size: -
V gene: TRBV5-4

CDR3 DNA: TGTGCCAGCACTAGACAGGCTTACTATGGCTACACCTTC
CDR3 protein: CASTRQAYYGYTF
D gene: -
J gene: TRBJ1-2
clone size: -
V gene: TRBV28

CDR3 DNA: TGTGCCAGCGAGGGGACCCCTCGCTCCTACAATGAGCAGTTCTTC
CDR3 protein: CASEGTPRSYNEQFF
D gene: -
J gene: TRBJ2-1
clone size: -
V gene: TRBV6-1

CDR3 DNA: TGTGCCAGCAGCAACACAGGGGAATTCTACGAGCAGTACTTC
CDR3 protein: CASSNTGEFYEQYF
D gene: TRBD1
J gene: TRBJ2-7
clone size: few
V gene: TRBV7-9

CDR3 DNA: TGTGCCAGCAGCCCACGGACAGGGGGGCCAGATACGCAGTATTTT
CDR3 protein: CASSPRTGGPDTQYF
D gene: TRBD1
J gene: TRBJ2-3
clone size: few
V gene: TRBV9

CDR3 DNA: TGTGCCAGCTCACCGGGCTACCAAGAGACCCAGTACTTC
CDR3 protein: CASSPGYQETQYF
D gene: -
J gene: TRBJ2-5
clone size: -
V gene: TRBV18

CDR3 DNA: TGTGCCAGCAGTTCCGACAGGGGCCCGGTCTACGAGCAGTACTTC
CDR3 protein: CASSSDRGPVYEQYF
D gene: TRBD1
J gene: TRBJ2-7
clone size: few
V gene: TRBV6-5

CDR3 DNA: TGTGCCAGCAGCTTGGTTGACAGATCCACTGAAGCTTTCTTT
CDR3 protein: CASSLVDRSTEAFF
D gene: -
J gene: TRBJ1-1
clone size: few
V gene: TRBV5-6